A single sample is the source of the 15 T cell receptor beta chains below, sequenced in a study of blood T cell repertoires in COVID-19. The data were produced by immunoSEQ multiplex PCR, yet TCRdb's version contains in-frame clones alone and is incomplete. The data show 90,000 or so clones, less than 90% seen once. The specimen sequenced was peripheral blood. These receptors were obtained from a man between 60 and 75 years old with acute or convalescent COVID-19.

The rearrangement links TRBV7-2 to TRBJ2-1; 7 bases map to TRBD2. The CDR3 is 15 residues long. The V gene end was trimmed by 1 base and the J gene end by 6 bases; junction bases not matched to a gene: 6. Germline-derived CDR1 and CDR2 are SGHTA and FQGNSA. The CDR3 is CASSLDPGGFNEQFF. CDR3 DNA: TGTGCCAGCAGCTTAGATCCCGGGGGGTTCAATGAGCAGTTCTTC. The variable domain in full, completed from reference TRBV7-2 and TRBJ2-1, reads GAGVSQSPSNKVTEKGKDVELRCDPISGHTALYWYRQSLGQGLEFLIYFQGNSAPDKSGLPSDRFSAERTGGSVSTLTIQRTQQEDSAVYLCASSLDPGGFNEQFFGPGTRLTVL.

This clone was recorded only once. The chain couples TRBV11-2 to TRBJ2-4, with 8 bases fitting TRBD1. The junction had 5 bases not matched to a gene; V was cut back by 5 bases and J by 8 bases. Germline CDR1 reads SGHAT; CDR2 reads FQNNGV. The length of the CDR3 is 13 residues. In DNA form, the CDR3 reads TGTGCCAGCAGCGCGTACAGGGGGGACATTCAGTACTTC. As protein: CASSAYRGDIQYF.

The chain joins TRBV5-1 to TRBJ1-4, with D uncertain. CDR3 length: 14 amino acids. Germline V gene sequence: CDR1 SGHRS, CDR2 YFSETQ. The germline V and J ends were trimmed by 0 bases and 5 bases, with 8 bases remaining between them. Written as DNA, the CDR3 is TGCGCCAGCAGCTTGGCACAGAAGAATGAAAAACTGTTTTTT. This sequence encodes CASSLAQKNEKLFF.

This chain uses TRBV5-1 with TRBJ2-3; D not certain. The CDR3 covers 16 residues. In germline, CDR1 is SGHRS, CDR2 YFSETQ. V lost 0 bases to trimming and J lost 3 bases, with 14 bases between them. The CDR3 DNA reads TGCGCCAGCAGCTTGGGGTCCGTACATATTACAGATACGCAGTATTTT. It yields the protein CASSLGSVHITDTQYF.

The CDR3 region has the DNA TGTGCCAGCAGCCTACAGGGGGGAGCTAATGAAAAACTGTTTTTT. Translated: CASSLQGGANEKLFF. The J gene is TRBJ1-4, the V gene TRBV3-1 (or the pseudogene TRBV3-2); 8 nucleotides match TRBD1. The CDR3 contains 15 residues. Germline V gene sequence: CDR1 LGHDT, CDR2 YNNKEL (reference sequence). Trimming removed 4 bases from V and 3 bases from J; junction bases left unmatched: 4.

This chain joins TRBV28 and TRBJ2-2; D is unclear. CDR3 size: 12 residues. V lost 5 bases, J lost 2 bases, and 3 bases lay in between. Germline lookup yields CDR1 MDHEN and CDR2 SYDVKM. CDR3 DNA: TGTGCCAGCAGTCTAAACACCGGGGAGCTGTTTTTT. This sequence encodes CASSLNTGELFF.

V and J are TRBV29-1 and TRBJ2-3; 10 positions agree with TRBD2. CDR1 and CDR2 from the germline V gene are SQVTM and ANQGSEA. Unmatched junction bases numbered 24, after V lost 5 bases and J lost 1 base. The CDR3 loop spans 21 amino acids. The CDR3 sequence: CSVFRPTGTSDPSPRTDTQYF. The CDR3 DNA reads TGCAGCGTTTTTCGGCCGACCGGGACTAGCGACCCGAGCCCACGCACAGATACGCAGTATTTT.

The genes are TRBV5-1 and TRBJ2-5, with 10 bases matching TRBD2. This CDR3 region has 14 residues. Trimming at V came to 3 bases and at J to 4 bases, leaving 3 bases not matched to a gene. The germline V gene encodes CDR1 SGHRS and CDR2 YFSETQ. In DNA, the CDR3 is TGCGCCAGCAGCTCGAGCGGGGGGGGAGAGACCCAGTACTTC. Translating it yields CASSSSGGGETQYF. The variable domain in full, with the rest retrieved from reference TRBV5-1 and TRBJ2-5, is KAGVTQTPRYLIKTRGQQVTLSCSPISGHRSVSWYQQTPGQGLQFLFEYFSETQRNKGNFPGRFSGRQFSNSRSEMNVSTLELGDSALYLCASSSSGGGETQYFGPGTRLLVL.

The CDR3 sequence: CASSRTGLASTDTQYF. The DNA for the CDR3 is TGTGCCAGCTCTCGAACGGGACTAGCGAGCACAGATACGCAGTATTTT. This chain connects TRBV18 to TRBJ2-3, with 10 bases matching TRBD2. Germline lookup yields CDR1 KGHSH and CDR2 LQKENI. With 6 bases clipped from V and 0 bases from J, the junction kept 6 bases outside the gene matches. This CDR3 contains 16 residues.

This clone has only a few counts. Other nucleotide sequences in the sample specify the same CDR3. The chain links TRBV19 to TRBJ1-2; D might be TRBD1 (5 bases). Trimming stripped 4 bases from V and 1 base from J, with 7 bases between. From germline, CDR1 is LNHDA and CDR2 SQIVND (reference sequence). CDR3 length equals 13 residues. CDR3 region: CASSKQGNYGYTF. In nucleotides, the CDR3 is TGTGCCAGTAGTAAGCAGGGTAACTATGGCTACACCTTC. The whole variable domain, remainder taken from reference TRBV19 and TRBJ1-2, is DGGITQSPKYLFRKEGQNVTLSCEQNLNHDAMYWYRQDPGQGLRLIYYSQIVNDFQKGDIAEGYSVSREKKESFPLTVTSAQKNPTAFYLCASSKQGNYGYTFGSGTRLTVV.

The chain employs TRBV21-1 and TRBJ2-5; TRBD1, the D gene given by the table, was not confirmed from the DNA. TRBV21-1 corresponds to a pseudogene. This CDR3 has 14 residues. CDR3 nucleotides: TGTGCCAGCAGCATCAGTGGTCATCAAGAGACCCAGTACTTC. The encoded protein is CASSISGHQETQYF.

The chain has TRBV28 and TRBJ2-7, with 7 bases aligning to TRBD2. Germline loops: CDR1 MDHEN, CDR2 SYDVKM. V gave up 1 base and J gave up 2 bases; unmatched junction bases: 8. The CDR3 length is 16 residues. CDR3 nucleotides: TGTGCCAGCAGTTTATTGGGGGGGTCTAAAACCTACGAGCAGTACTTC. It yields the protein CASSLLGGSKTYEQYF.

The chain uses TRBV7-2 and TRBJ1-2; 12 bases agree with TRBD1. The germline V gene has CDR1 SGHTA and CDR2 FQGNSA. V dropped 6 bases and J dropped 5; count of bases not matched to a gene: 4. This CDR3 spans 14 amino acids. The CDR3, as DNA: TGTGCCAGCAGTCGGGACAGGGGGCCTTATGGCTACACCTTC. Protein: CASSRDRGPYGYTF.

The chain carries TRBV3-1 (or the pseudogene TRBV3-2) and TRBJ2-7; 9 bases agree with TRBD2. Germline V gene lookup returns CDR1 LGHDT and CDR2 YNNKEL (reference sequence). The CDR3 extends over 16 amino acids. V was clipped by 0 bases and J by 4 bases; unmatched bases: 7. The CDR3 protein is CASSQDGASGVYEQYF. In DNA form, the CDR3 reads TGTGCCAGCAGCCAAGATGGAGCTAGCGGGGTTTACGAGCAGTACTTC.

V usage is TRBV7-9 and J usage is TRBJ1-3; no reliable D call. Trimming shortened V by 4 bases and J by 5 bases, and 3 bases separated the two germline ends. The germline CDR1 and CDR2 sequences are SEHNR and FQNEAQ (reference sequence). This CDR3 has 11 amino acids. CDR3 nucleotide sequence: TGTGCCAGCAGCTCCAGAAACACCATATATTTT. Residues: CASSSRNTIYF.